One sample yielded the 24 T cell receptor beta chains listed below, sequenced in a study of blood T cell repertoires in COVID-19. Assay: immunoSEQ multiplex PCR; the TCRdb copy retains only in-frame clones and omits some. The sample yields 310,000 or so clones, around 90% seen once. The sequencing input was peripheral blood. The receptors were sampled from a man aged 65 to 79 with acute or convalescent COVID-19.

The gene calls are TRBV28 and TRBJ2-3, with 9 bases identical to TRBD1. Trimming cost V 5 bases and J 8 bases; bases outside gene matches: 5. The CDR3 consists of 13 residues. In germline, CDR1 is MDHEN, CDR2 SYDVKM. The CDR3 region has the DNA TGTGCCAGCAGTAGGGACAGGGAAGGTACGCAGTATTTT. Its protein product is CASSRDREGTQYF.

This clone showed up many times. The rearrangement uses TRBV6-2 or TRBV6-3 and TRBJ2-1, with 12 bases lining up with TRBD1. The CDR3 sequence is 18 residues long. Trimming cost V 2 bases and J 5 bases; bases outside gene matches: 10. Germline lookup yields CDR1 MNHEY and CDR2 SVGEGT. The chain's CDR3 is CASSYLGQGARQHNEQFF. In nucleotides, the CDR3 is TGTGCCAGCAGTTACCTGGGACAGGGGGCGAGACAACACAATGAGCAGTTCTTC.

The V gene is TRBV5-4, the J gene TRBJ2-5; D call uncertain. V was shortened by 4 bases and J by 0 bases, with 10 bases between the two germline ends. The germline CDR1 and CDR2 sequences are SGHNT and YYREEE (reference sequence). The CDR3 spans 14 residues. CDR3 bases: TGTGCCAGCAGCCTAGAGCTGAACCAAGAGACCCAGTACTTC. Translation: CASSLELNQETQYF.

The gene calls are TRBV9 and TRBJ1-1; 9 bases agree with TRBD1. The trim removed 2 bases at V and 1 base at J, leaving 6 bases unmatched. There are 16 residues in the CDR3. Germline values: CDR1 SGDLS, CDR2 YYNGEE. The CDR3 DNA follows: TGTGCCAGCAGCGTTGGACAGGGGATGGGGAACACTGAAGCTTTCTTT. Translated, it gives CASSVGQGMGNTEAFF.

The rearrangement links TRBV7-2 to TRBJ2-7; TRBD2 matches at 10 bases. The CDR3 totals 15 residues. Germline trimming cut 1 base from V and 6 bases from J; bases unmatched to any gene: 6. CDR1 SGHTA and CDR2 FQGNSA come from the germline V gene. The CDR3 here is CASSLGLAGASEQYF. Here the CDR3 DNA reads TGTGCCAGCAGCTTAGGGCTAGCGGGAGCGAGCGAGCAGTACTTC.

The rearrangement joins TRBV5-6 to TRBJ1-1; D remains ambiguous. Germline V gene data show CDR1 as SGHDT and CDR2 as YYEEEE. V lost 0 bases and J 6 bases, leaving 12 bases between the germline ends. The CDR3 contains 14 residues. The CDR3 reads CASSLVGKWSEAFF. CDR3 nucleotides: TGTGCCAGCAGCTTGGTCGGGAAGTGGTCTGAAGCTTTCTTT.

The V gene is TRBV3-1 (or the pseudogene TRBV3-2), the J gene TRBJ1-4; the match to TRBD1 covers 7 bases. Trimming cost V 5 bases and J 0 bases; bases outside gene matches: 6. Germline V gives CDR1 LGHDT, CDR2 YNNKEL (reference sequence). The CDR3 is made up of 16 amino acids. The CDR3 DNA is TGTGCCAGCAGCAATTGGGACAGTCCAACTAATGAAAAACTGTTTTTT. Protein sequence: CASSNWDSPTNEKLFF.

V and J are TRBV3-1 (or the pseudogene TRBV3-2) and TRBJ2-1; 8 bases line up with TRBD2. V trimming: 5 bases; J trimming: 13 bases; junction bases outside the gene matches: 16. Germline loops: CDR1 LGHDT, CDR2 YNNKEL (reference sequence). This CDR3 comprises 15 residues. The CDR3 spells CASSLIPGLGGVQFF. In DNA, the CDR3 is TGTGCCAGCAGCTTAATACCGGGACTAGGGGGTGTACAGTTCTTC.

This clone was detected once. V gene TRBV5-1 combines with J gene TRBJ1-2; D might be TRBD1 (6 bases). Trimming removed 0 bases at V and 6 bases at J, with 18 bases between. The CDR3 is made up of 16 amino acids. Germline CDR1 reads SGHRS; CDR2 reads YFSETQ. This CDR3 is CASSLAAGGGGDGYTF. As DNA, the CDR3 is TGCGCCAGCAGCTTGGCTGCGGGCGGGGGGGGCGATGGCTACACCTTC.

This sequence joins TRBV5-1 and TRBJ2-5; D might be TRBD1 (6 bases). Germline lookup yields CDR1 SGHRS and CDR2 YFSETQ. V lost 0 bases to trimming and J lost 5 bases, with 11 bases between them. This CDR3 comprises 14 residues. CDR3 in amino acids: CASSLGRGWETQYF. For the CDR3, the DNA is TGCGCCAGCAGCTTGGGCAGGGGATGGGAGACCCAGTACTTC.

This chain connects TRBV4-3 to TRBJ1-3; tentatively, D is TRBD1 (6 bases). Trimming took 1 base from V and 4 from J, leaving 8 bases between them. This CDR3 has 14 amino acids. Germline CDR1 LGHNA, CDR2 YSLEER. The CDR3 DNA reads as TGCGCCAGCAGCCAAGGACAGGTCGGAAACACCATATATTTT. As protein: CASSQGQVGNTIYF.

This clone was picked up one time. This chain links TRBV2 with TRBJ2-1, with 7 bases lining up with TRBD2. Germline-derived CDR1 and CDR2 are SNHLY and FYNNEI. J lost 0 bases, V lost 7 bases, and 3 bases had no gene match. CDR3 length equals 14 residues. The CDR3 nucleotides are TGTGCCAGCACCGGGACTACCTCCTACAATGAGCAGTTCTTC. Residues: CASTGTTSYNEQFF.

The CDR3 coding sequence is TGCGCCAGCAGCTATACAGGGGGCACAGATACGCAGTATTTT. This translates into CASSYTGGTDTQYF. The rearrangement links TRBV5-1 to TRBJ2-3, with 7 bases lining up with TRBD1. Germline CDR1 and CDR2: SGHRS and YFSETQ. There are 14 residues in the CDR3. Trimming at V came to 3 bases and at J to 1 base, leaving 2 bases not matched to a gene.

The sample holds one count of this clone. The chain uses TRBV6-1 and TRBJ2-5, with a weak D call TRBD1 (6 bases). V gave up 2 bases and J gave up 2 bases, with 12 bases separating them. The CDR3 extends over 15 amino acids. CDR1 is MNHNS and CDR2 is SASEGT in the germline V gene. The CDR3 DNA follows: TGTGCCAGCAGTGAAAGGCAGGGGTCTCAAGAGACCCAGTACTTC. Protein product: CASSERQGSQETQYF.

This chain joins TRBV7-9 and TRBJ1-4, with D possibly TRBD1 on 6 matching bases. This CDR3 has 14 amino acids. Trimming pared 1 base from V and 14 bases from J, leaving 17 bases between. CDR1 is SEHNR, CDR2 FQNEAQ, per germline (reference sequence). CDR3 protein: CASSLEGQLRRLFF. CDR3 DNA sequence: TGTGCCAGCAGCTTAGAGGGACAACTACGGCGGCTGTTTTTT.

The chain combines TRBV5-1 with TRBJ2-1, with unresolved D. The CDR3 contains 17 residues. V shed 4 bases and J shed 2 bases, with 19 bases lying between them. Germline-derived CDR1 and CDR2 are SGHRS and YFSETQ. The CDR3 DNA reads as TGCGCCAGCAGCCGCGACCCCGCGGCTGTCACCTACAATGAGCAGTTCTTC. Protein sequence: CASSRDPAAVTYNEQFF.

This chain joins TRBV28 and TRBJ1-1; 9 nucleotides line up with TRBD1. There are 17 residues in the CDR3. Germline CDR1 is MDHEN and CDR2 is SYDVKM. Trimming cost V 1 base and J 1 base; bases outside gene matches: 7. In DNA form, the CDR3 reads TGTGCCAGCAGTTTATACAGGGGGCGTTCCTCGAACACTGAAGCTTTCTTT. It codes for CASSLYRGRSSNTEAFF.

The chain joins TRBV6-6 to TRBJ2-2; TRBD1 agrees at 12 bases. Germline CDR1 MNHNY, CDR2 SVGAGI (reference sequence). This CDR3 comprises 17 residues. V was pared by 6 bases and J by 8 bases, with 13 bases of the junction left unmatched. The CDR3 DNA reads TGTGCCAGCAGACGAAACCCGGGACAGGGGGCTGTGGGGGAGCTGTTTTTT. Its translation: CASRRNPGQGAVGELFF.

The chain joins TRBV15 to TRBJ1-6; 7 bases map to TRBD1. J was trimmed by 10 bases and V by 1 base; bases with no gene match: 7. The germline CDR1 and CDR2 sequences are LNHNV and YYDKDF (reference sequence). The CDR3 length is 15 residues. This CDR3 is CATSRGGGGLSPLHF. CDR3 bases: TGTGCCACCAGCAGAGGCGGAGGGGGCTTGTCACCCCTCCACTTT.

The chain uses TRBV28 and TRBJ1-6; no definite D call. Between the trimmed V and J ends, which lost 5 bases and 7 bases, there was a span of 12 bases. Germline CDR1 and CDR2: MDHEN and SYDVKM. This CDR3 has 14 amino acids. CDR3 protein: CASSPQQLNSPLHF. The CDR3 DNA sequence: TGTGCCAGCAGTCCGCAACAGTTAAATTCACCCCTCCACTTT. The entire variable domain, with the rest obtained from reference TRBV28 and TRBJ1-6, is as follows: DVKVTQSSRYLVKRTGEKVFLECVQDMDHENMFWYRQDPGLGLRLIYFSYDVKMKEKGDIPEGYSVSREKKERFSLILESASTNQTSMYLCASSPQQLNSPLHFGNGTRLTVT.

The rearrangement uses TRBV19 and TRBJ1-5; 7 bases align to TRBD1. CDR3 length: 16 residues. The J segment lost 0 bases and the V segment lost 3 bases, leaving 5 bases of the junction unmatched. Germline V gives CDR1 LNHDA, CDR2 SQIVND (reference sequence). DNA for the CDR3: TGTGCCAGTAGTATCGACAGGGCCTATAGCAATCAGCCCCAGCATTTT. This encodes CASSIDRAYSNQPQHF.

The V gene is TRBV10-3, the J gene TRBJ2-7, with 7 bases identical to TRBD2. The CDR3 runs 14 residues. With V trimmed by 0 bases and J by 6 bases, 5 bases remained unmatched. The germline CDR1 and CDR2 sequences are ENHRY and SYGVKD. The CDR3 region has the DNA TGTGCCATCAGTGAGTCGGAATGGGGGGGCGAGCAGTACTTC. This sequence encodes CAISESEWGGEQYF.

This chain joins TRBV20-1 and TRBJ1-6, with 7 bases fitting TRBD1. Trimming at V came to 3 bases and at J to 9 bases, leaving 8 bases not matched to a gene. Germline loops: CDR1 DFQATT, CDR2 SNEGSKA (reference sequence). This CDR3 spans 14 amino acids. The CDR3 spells CSASQEGAGSPLHF. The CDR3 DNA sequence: TGCAGTGCTAGTCAGGAGGGGGCGGGTTCACCCCTCCACTTT.

This chain's CDR3 is CASSQDRGNTEAFF. The CDR3, as DNA: TGCGCCAGCAGCCAAGACAGGGGCAACACTGAAGCTTTCTTT. The chain uses TRBV4-3 and TRBJ1-1; tentative D call: TRBD1 (6 bases). Germline loops: CDR1 LGHNA, CDR2 YSLEER. Trimming left V 0 bases short and J 2 bases short, with 7 bases between. The CDR3 has 14 amino acids.